This is a list of T cell receptor beta chains from one sample in a study of cytomegalovirus exposure and HLA in healthy donors. Assay: immunoSEQ multiplex PCR; the TCRdb copy retains only in-frame clones and omits some. The sample records roughly 130,000 clones, 80% being singletons. The sample comprised PBMCs. The receptors here all came from a male donor in good health and CMV-seronegative. The conserved cysteine and the conserved F or W are not part of the CDR3 here. Size values are once, few and many counts, or a class for expanded clones, and some rows have none.

clone_size: few
v_call: TRBV11-3
cdr3_aa: ASSLYKYNEQF

clone_size: .
v_call: TRBV5-1
cdr3_aa: ASSLVGRGRTEAF

clone_size: .
v_call: TRBV9
cdr3_aa: ASSVDQGLNYGYT

clone_size: few
v_call: TRBV9
cdr3_aa: ASSVHGKRGSGQNTGELF

clone_size: .
v_call: TRBV30
cdr3_aa: AWTPGTVLF

clone_size: .
v_call: TRBV2
cdr3_aa: ASSEYGGNQPQH

clone_size: .
v_call: TRBV11-2
cdr3_aa: ASSPRLRLSSYNEQF

clone_size: .
v_call: TRBV5-1
cdr3_aa: ASSIDRGANNEQF

clone_size: .
v_call: TRBV5-6
cdr3_aa: ASSPGDVETQY

clone_size: .
v_call: TRBV25-1
cdr3_aa: ASRRIGGGHSEQF

clone_size: .
v_call: TRBV19
cdr3_aa: ASSRPLREISDTQY

clone_size: .
v_call: TRBV4-1
cdr3_aa: ASSQDQGGWQPQH

clone_size: .
v_call: TRBV25-1
cdr3_aa: ASSDPGTGDISYT

clone_size: .
v_call: TRBV9
cdr3_aa: ASSVELRGNEQF

clone_size: .
v_call: TRBV6-5
cdr3_aa: ASSGSGGYTDTQY

clone_size: .
v_call: TRBV6-6
cdr3_aa: ASRPPGEETQY

clone_size: .
v_call: TRBV11-2
cdr3_aa: ASRPLAGRPTGELF

clone_size: .
v_call: TRBV6-6
cdr3_aa: ASSQGQAPYEQY

clone_size: once
v_call: TRBV11-2
cdr3_aa: ASSLIRGGPGELF

clone_size: .
v_call: TRBV7-2
cdr3_aa: ASSSFGGRSSYNEQF

clone_size: once
v_call: TRBV5-8
cdr3_aa: ASRSGHPNSPLH

clone_size: .
v_call: TRBV6-5
cdr3_aa: ASRLQGGSGYT

clone_size: .
v_call: TRBV11-2
cdr3_aa: ASSWTGRETQY

clone_size: .
v_call: TRBV4-1
cdr3_aa: ASSQETAREYSPLH

clone_size: once
v_call: TRBV19
cdr3_aa: ASSIVGGDEKLF

clone_size: .
v_call: TRBV9
cdr3_aa: ASSVGTLGNTEAF

clone_size: .
v_call: TRBV27
cdr3_aa: ASRVGQINEKLF

clone_size: .
v_call: TRBV7-9
cdr3_aa: ASSADRGGWKDTEAF

clone_size: few
v_call: TRBV19
cdr3_aa: ASSGIAGAGNEQF

clone_size: .
v_call: TRBV7-3
cdr3_aa: ASSSTGGTVYGYT

clone_size: .
v_call: TRBV25-1
cdr3_aa: ASSEYGTGFNEQF

clone_size: once
v_call: TRBV6-5
cdr3_aa: ASSTDRGGSYGYT

clone_size: .
v_call: TRBV7-6
cdr3_aa: ASSLAEGYEQY

clone_size: .
v_call: TRBV19
cdr3_aa: ASSNGGGSSYEQY

clone_size: .
v_call: TRBV16
cdr3_aa: ASSQGPNYGYT

clone_size: .
v_call: TRBV5-6
cdr3_aa: ASSLGQGKGYNEQF

clone_size: .
v_call: TRBV5-4
cdr3_aa: ASSLGPGQGKETQY

clone_size: .
v_call: TRBV27
cdr3_aa: ASSYRQGLGYT

clone_size: .
v_call: TRBV6-5
cdr3_aa: ASLRGLETDTQY

clone_size: .
v_call: TRBV11-1
cdr3_aa: ASSLALTSGSHEQY

clone_size: .
v_call: TRBV6-1
cdr3_aa: ASSPIHLNTEAF

clone_size: .
v_call: TRBV7-2
cdr3_aa: ASSLWATGTEAF

clone_size: .
v_call: TRBV10-3
cdr3_aa: AISVAGVRYEQY

clone_size: .
v_call: TRBV30
cdr3_aa: AWSGGFGYT

clone_size: .
v_call: TRBV11-1
cdr3_aa: ASSLDRGPTDTQY

clone_size: few
v_call: TRBV18
cdr3_aa: ASSPGQGVYEQY

clone_size: .
v_call: TRBV7-9
cdr3_aa: ASSFTASGSSYNEQF

clone_size: once
v_call: TRBV7-9
cdr3_aa: SSSSGDRVYEQY

clone_size: .
v_call: TRBV5-1
cdr3_aa: ASMASGSTYEQY

clone_size: .
v_call: TRBV5-4
cdr3_aa: ASSEQSSYNSPLH

clone_size: .
v_call: TRBV5-6
cdr3_aa: ASSLGTSNSRRNQPQH

clone_size: .
v_call: TRBV30
cdr3_aa: AWSVEEKLF